The sequence of this TCR beta chain was determined in a study of cytomegalovirus exposure and HLA in healthy donors. On this clone itself: The target antigen is unknown. The sample contains more than one DNA sequence encoding this CDR3.

Study results and caveats: In vitro testing confirmed a few CMV-associated chains as specific for CMV antigens. One later analysis, an examination of the 100 to 150 validation repertoires, found that first-cohort TCR clusters tended to co-occur in them. The study found most TCR sequences rare, yet found some public TCRs in many donors.

The germline CDR1 and CDR2 sequences are MNHEY and SVGAGI. The V end lost 6 bases, the J end lost 2 bases, and 8 bases lay between the germline ends. The length of the CDR3 is 12 residues. Generated by immunoSEQ multiplex PCR, the TCRdb table keeps only in-frame clones and is missing some. The sample includes approximately 160,000 clones, roughly 96% of them seen just once. This receptor was identified in a woman aged 18-35 years in good health and CMV-seronegative. The chain is built from TRBV6-5 and TRBJ2-7; no clear D. Sequenced: PBMCs. Written as DNA, the CDR3 is TGTGCCAGCAGCGACACCACCTACGAGCAGTACTTC. This encodes CASSDTTYEQYF.